Listed here are 21 T cell receptor beta chains from one sample, sequenced in a study of blood T cell repertoires in COVID-19. Assay used: immunoSEQ multiplex PCR; TCRdb lists only in-frame clones, some missing. The sample consists of 75,000 to 95,000 clones, approximately 74% of them appearing once. The sequencing input was peripheral blood. The source is a man between 70 and 80 years old with COVID-19, enrolled during active disease.

The chain joins TRBV18 to TRBJ1-3, with no clear D. Germline V gene sequence: CDR1 KGHSH, CDR2 LQKENI. This CDR3 is built from 14 residues. Trimming shortened V by 4 bases and J by 4 bases, and 11 bases separated the two germline ends. The CDR3, as DNA: TGTGCCAGCTCACGAGACACTGGCGGAAACACCATATATTTT. It yields the protein CASSRDTGGNTIYF. Full variable domain (remainder filled in from reference TRBV18 and TRBJ1-3): NAGVMQNPRHLVRRRGQEARLRCSPMKGHSHVYWYRQLPEEGLKFMVYLQKENIIDESGMPKERFSAEFPKEGPSILRIQQVVRGDSAAYFCASSRDTGGNTIYFGEGSWLTVV.

This clone has a handful of counts. This chain uses TRBV3-1 (or the pseudogene TRBV3-2) with TRBJ2-7; 9 positions match TRBD1. In germline, CDR1 is LGHDT, CDR2 YNNKEL (reference sequence). With V trimmed by 0 bases and J by 5 bases, 2 bases remained unmatched. The CDR3 has 14 amino acids. For the CDR3, the DNA is TGTGCCAGCAGCCAAGAGGGACAGGGAGACGAGCAGTACTTC. This encodes CASSQEGQGDEQYF.

The V call is TRBV7-2, the J call TRBJ1-2; 7 nucleotides line up with TRBD1. CDR3 length equals 15 residues. The junction had 2 bases not matched to a gene; V was cut back by 1 base and J by 0 bases. Germline V gene data show CDR1 as SGHTA and CDR2 as FQGNSA. The CDR3 reads CASSLGQGTNYGYTF. CDR3 DNA sequence: TGTGCCAGCAGCTTAGGACAGGGCACTAACTATGGCTACACCTTC.

This chain joins TRBV29-1 and TRBJ2-3, with 9 bases fitting TRBD2. V shed 8 bases, J shed 4 bases, and the junction held 7 bases outside the gene matches. CDR1 and CDR2 from the germline V gene are SQVTM and ANQGSEA. This CDR3 is built from 13 residues. Here the CDR3 DNA reads TGCAGCCAAGAAGTAGCGGGAGCAGATACGCAGTATTTT. Its protein product is CSQEVAGADTQYF.

This chain joins TRBV5-6 and TRBJ1-1; weak D call: TRBD1 (5 bases). V was shortened by 4 bases and J by 1 base, with 8 bases between the two germline ends. The CDR3 covers 13 residues. Per germline, CDR1 SGHDT and CDR2 YYEEEE. The CDR3 coding sequence is TGTGCCAGCAGCGATACAGGGAACACTGAAGCTTTCTTT. This codes for CASSDTGNTEAFF.

Regarding this clone: Compared with germline, one end of the junction differs, possibly owing to a read error. Written as DNA, the CDR3 is TGTGCCAGCAGTTACCCGTCGCAAGCCCACTTC. Its protein product is CASSYPSQAHF. This chain joins TRBV6-2 or TRBV6-3 and TRBJ2-7; D ambiguous. The CDR3 runs 11 residues. Germline CDR1 and CDR2: MNHEY and SVGEGT.

This chain connects TRBV5-6 to TRBJ1-5, with D tentatively TRBD1 (6 bases). The CDR3 contains 15 residues. Germline CDR1 SGHDT, CDR2 YYEEEE. Trimming took off 2 bases at V and 1 base at J, with 10 bases between the two ends. The CDR3 spells CASSFSDRSNQPQHF. The CDR3 region has the DNA TGTGCCAGCAGCTTCTCAGACAGGAGCAATCAGCCCCAGCATTTT.

The chain employs TRBV29-1 and TRBJ1-5; TRBD1 agrees at 10 bases. This CDR3 spans 17 amino acids. Germline V gives CDR1 SQVTM, CDR2 ANQGSEA. The V gene end was trimmed by 5 bases and the J gene end by 1 base; junction bases not matched to a gene: 11. The CDR3 spells CSVKGTGASDSNQPQHF. CDR3 nucleotides: TGCAGCGTTAAAGGGACAGGGGCCTCTGACAGCAATCAGCCCCAGCATTTT.

This clone occurred many times. The chain recombines TRBV28 with TRBJ1-1; D uncertain. The germline gives CDR1 MDHEN, CDR2 SYDVKM. Trimming pared 8 bases from V and 1 base from J, leaving 11 bases between. The CDR3 has 13 residues. The CDR3 nucleotides read TGTGCCAGCGGCGGTTCGGGGAACACTGAAGCTTTCTTT. It yields the protein CASGGSGNTEAFF.

The chain uses TRBV18 and TRBJ1-5, with 9 bases fitting TRBD1. The CDR3 loop spans 16 amino acids. The junction had 5 bases not matched to a gene; V was cut back by 3 bases and J by 2 bases. The germline gives CDR1 KGHSH, CDR2 LQKENI. CDR3 region: CASSPPGQGGNQPQHF. The CDR3 nucleotides are TGTGCCAGCTCACCTCCGGGACAGGGTGGCAATCAGCCCCAGCATTTT.

The V call is TRBV29-1, the J call TRBJ1-2; no clear D gene. This CDR3 is 13 amino acids long. Germline CDR1 SQVTM, CDR2 ANQGSEA. Trimming took 3 bases from V and 3 from J, leaving 11 bases between them. CDR3 amino acids: CSVEANRYYGYTF. The CDR3 nucleotides are TGCAGCGTTGAGGCCAATCGCTACTATGGCTACACCTTC.

The V and J genes are TRBV16 and TRBJ2-5, with a weak D call TRBD2 (5 bases). The germline V and J ends were trimmed by 1 base and 5 bases, with 14 bases remaining between them. The V gene's germline CDR1 is KGHSY and CDR2 FQNENV. This CDR3 has 15 amino acids. DNA of the CDR3: TGTGCCAGCAGCCAATACAGAACTGGGGAGGAGACCCAGTACTTC. Translation: CASSQYRTGEETQYF.

The chain combines TRBV6-2 or TRBV6-3 with TRBJ2-3; D not resolved. Germline V gene data show CDR1 as MNHEY and CDR2 as SVGEGT. V lost 0 bases to trimming and J lost 6 bases, with 10 bases between them. The CDR3 contains 14 residues. In nucleotides, the CDR3 is TGTGCCAGCAGTTACTCCTCTATAGAGGATACGCAGTATTTT. Amino acid sequence: CASSYSSIEDTQYF.

J is TRBJ2-7 and V is TRBV12-2; the table's TRBD2 call for D was not verified on the DNA. TRBV12-2 is recorded as a pseudogene. CDR3 length: 13 residues. The DNA for the CDR3 is TGTGCAAGTCGCTTAGAACTATCCTACGAGCAGTACTTC. It specifies CASRLELSYEQYF.

The chain couples TRBV6-5 to TRBJ2-7; TRBD1 matches 7 bases. Germline V gives CDR1 MNHEY, CDR2 SVGAGI. The CDR3 has 14 amino acids. J was trimmed by 5 bases and V by 6 bases; bases with no gene match: 10. The CDR3 protein is CASSPPTGNHEQYF. Here the CDR3 DNA reads TGTGCCAGCAGCCCACCGACAGGGAACCACGAGCAGTACTTC.

This chain uses TRBV12-5 with TRBJ1-2; weak D call: TRBD1 (6 bases). CDR1 and CDR2 from the germline V gene are LGHNT and FRNRAP. CDR3 length: 12 amino acids. Trimming took off 5 bases at V and 8 bases at J, with 12 bases between the two ends. CDR3 nucleotides: TGTGCTAGTGGTACAACAGGGAAGGGCTACACCTTC. This codes for CASGTTGKGYTF.

The V call is TRBV7-6, the J call TRBJ2-2, with D possibly TRBD2 on 7 matching bases. This CDR3 contains 19 residues. V was pared by 5 bases and J by 5 bases, with 27 bases between. Germline V lookup: CDR1 SGHVS, CDR2 FNYEAQ. The CDR3 spells CASSPRYRGASPVTGELFF. The CDR3, as DNA: TGTGCCAGCAGCCCTAGATATCGGGGGGCCTCCCCCGTAACCGGGGAGCTGTTTTTT. Full variable domain (outside the CDR3, taken from reference TRBV7-6 and TRBJ2-2): GAGVSQSPRYKVTKRGQDVALRCDPISGHVSLYWYRQALGQGPEFLTYFNYEAQQDKSGLPNDRFSAERPEGSISTLTIQRTEQRDSAMYRCASSPRYRGASPVTGELFFGEGSRLTVL.

This chain links TRBV5-1 with TRBJ1-4, with D perhaps matching TRBD1 (6 bases). The V and J ends lost 0 bases and 2 bases respectively, with 11 bases between them. The CDR3 totals 16 residues. Germline V CDR1 and CDR2: SGHRS, YFSETQ. CDR3 loop: CASSLVGGPTNEKLFF. The CDR3 bases are TGCGCCAGCAGCTTGGTCGGGGGGCCCACTAATGAAAAACTGTTTTTT.

J is TRBJ1-2 and V is TRBV9, with TRBD1 matching over 7 bases. With 0 bases clipped from V and 4 bases from J, the junction kept 3 bases outside the gene matches. The CDR3 loop spans 14 amino acids. Germline CDR1 reads SGDLS; CDR2 reads YYNGEE. CDR3 DNA: TGTGCCAGCAGCGTAGTAGGGGGCGCCTATGGCTACACCTTC. Translation gives CASSVVGGAYGYTF.

The DNA for the CDR3 is TGTGCCAGCAGTAGGACAGGGTTTAACACCGGGGAGCTGTTTTTT. Encoded protein: CASSRTGFNTGELFF. The chain links TRBV28 to TRBJ2-2; TRBD1 matches at 8 bases. Germline CDR1 reads MDHEN; CDR2 reads SYDVKM. V shed 5 bases, J shed 2 bases, and the junction held 4 bases outside the gene matches. This CDR3 comprises 15 residues.

The chain employs TRBV11-3 and TRBJ2-1, with D perhaps matching TRBD1 (5 bases). Between the trimmed V and J ends, which lost 5 bases and 7 bases, there was a span of 18 bases. From germline, CDR1 is SGHNT and CDR2 YENEEA. This CDR3 is 15 amino acids long. The CDR3 DNA sequence: TGTGCCAGCAGCGCCGGACAAGCTTGGGGTAATGAGCAGTTCTTC. It yields the protein CASSAGQAWGNEQFF. Looking up the rest from reference TRBV11-3 and TRBJ2-1 gives the full variable domain: EAGVVQSPRYKIIEKKQPVAFWCNPISGHNTLYWYLQNLGQGPELLIRYENEEAVDDSQLPKDRFSAERLKGVDSTLKIQPAELGDSAVYLCASSAGQAWGNEQFFGPGTRLTVL.